The next 2 T cell receptor beta chains were all read from a single sample in a study of T cells after yellow fever vaccination. MiXCR was run by TCRdb on the 5' RACE reads, yielding one entry per CDR3 protein. The table records 250,000 to 400,000 distinct CDR3 sequences, roughly 4% of them present only once. The sequencing here drew on PBMCs, taken 5 days after the yellow fever booster vaccination. All receptors derive from a man aged 18 to 29 who received the YFV17D yellow fever vaccine.

This clonotype was found a few times. The chain carries TRBV6-6 and TRBJ2-3, with D possibly being TRBD1 (5 bases). The CDR3 sequence is 16 residues long. Germline loops: CDR1 MNHNY, CDR2 SVGAGI (reference sequence). V was trimmed by 2 bases and J by 5 bases, leaving 17 bases between them. The CDR3 coding sequence is TGTGCCAGCAGTTACCTCAGGGCGCGGTTGGGAGATACGCAGTATTTT. This codes for CASSYLRARLGDTQYF.

This clonotype was counted between two and nine times. The chain joins TRBV29-1 to TRBJ2-3, with D perhaps assigned TRBD1 or TRBD2 (5 bases each). CDR1 SQVTM and CDR2 ANQGSEA come from the germline V gene. Deletions cut 6 bases from V and 4 bases from J, with 20 bases between. CDR3 length: 15 residues. The CDR3 loop is CSVDGRGGFADTQYF. The DNA of the CDR3 is TGCAGCGTCGACGGACGGGGCGGGTTTGCAGATACGCAGTATTTT.